Listed here are 8 T cell receptor beta chains from one sample, sequenced in a study of control samples from healthy donors and cancer patients. Data came from immunoSEQ multiplex PCR; TCRdb stores just in-frame clones and leaves some out. Here the sample spans approximately 94,000 clones, about 88% being singletons. The sequencing input was blood. The origin of the receptors is a woman in her forties or fifties in good health.

The chain is built from TRBV5-1 and TRBJ2-3; maybe TRBD1 (5 bases). Trimming pared 4 bases from V and 5 bases from J, leaving 11 bases between. In germline, CDR1 is SGHRS, CDR2 YFSETQ. This CDR3 is 13 amino acids long. This CDR3 reads CASSDPGKDTQYF. For the CDR3, the DNA is TGCGCCAGCAGCGACCCAGGGAAAGATACGCAGTATTTT.

The genes are TRBV27 and TRBJ2-7; 7 bases match TRBD2. Losses at the gene ends were 3 bases for V and 7 bases for J; bases not matched to a gene: 9. There are 14 residues in the CDR3. Germline V gene sequence: CDR1 MNHEY, CDR2 SMNVEV (reference sequence). The CDR3: CASSFSGGSSEQYF. The CDR3 DNA reads TGTGCCAGCAGTTTTAGCGGCGGGAGTAGTGAGCAGTACTTC.

The chain is built from TRBV28 and TRBJ2-4, with a weak D call TRBD2 (7 bases). The V end lost 5 bases, the J end lost 1 base, and 12 bases lay between the germline ends. CDR3 length: 15 residues. Germline CDR1 is MDHEN and CDR2 is SYDVKM. In DNA form, the CDR3 reads TGTGCCAGCAGTCTAGGGGGGGAGGCCAAAAACATTCAGTACTTC. Residues: CASSLGGEAKNIQYF.

About this clone itself: The same CDR3 is also encoded by other DNA sequences in this sample. The chain combines TRBV29-1 with TRBJ1-1; D perhaps matches TRBD1 (5 bases). Germline V gene sequence: CDR1 SQVTM, CDR2 ANQGSEA. The length of the CDR3 is 13 residues. Trimming pared 4 bases from V and 5 bases from J, leaving 14 bases between. CDR3 protein: CSVAYREGTEAFF. The CDR3 nucleotides are TGCAGCGTTGCGTATAGGGAGGGGACTGAAGCTTTCTTT. The complete variable domain, with remaining parts taken from reference TRBV29-1 and TRBJ1-1, reads SAVISQKPSRDICQRGTSLTIQCQVDSQVTMMFWYRQQPGQSLTLIATANQGSEATYESGFVIDKFPISRPNLTFSTLTVSNMSPEDSSIYLCSVAYREGTEAFFGQGTRLTVV.

The chain joins TRBV5-1 to TRBJ1-2; 8 bases align to TRBD1. Trimming took 2 bases from V and 8 from J; bases not matched to a gene: 5. In germline, CDR1 is SGHRS, CDR2 YFSETQ. The CDR3 is made up of 13 amino acids. The CDR3 bases are TGCGCCAGCAGCTTAGACAGGGGAGGAGGCTACACCTTC. The encoded protein is CASSLDRGGGYTF.

The chain links TRBV28 to TRBJ2-7; TRBD2 aligns across 7 bases. The CDR3 extends over 15 amino acids. The V gene's germline CDR1 is MDHEN and CDR2 SYDVKM. Unmatched junction bases numbered 17, after V lost 6 bases and J lost 9 bases. CDR3 residues: CASSPSWGEGTVQYF. DNA of the CDR3: TGTGCCAGCAGCCCCAGTTGGGGGGAGGGCACGGTGCAGTACTTC.

The chain uses TRBV7-9 and TRBJ2-5; D not certain. CDR1 and CDR2 (germline): SEHNR, FQNEAQ (reference sequence). V was clipped by 0 bases and J by 0 bases, with 14 bases between them. The CDR3 totals 17 residues. CDR3 DNA sequence: TGTGCCAGCAGCTTAGCGCAAAGCGCTTATTACCAAGAGACCCAGTACTTC. Its translation: CASSLAQSAYYQETQYF.

The rearrangement links TRBV12-5 to TRBJ2-5, with 8 bases matching TRBD2. CDR3 length: 15 amino acids. The junction had 10 bases not matched to a gene; V was cut back by 5 bases and J by 5 bases. Germline-derived CDR1 and CDR2 are LGHNT and FRNRAP. The CDR3 bases are TGTGCTAGTGGTCCCGACTCGGGGGGGCAGGAGACCCAGTACTTC. Translation: CASGPDSGGQETQYF. The full variable domain, with the rest looked up from reference TRBV12-5 and TRBJ2-5, is DARVTQTPRHKVTEMGQEVTMRCQPILGHNTVFWYRQTMMQGLELLAYFRNRAPLDDSGMPKDRFSAEMPDATLATLKIQPSEPRDSAVYFCASGPDSGGQETQYFGPGTRLLVL.